Each of the 5 T cell receptor beta chains below was sequenced from the same sample in a study of blood T cell repertoires in COVID-19. Assay: immunoSEQ multiplex PCR; the TCRdb copy retains only in-frame clones and omits some. The sample carries tens of thousands of clones, more than 75% recorded once. Sequencing used peripheral blood. The source of these receptors is a human donor in a cohort sampled during active COVID-19.

This rearrangement joins TRBV11-2 to TRBJ1-3; the D gene is possibly TRBD1 (6 bases). Germline CDR1 reads SGHAT; CDR2 reads FQNNGV. This CDR3 comprises 16 residues. Deletions cut 1 base from V and 0 bases from J, with 10 bases between. Here the CDR3 reads CASSLVQGPSGNTIYF. The DNA of the CDR3 is TGTGCCAGCAGCTTAGTACAGGGTCCCTCTGGAAACACCATATATTTT.

This rearrangement joins TRBV5-4 to TRBJ1-1; a weak D match, TRBD1 (5 bases). The CDR3 runs to 15 residues. Germline V gives CDR1 SGHNT, CDR2 YYREEE (reference sequence). The V end was cut by 3 bases, the J end by 1 base, with 13 bases between. CDR3 loop: CASSSRHGANTEAFF. The CDR3 nucleotides are TGTGCCAGCAGCTCACGCCATGGGGCGAACACTGAAGCTTTCTTT. Looking up the rest from reference TRBV5-4 and TRBJ1-1 gives the full variable domain: ETGVTQSPTHLIKTRGQQVTLRCSSQSGHNTVSWYQQALGQGPQFIFQYYREEENGRGNFPPRFSGLQFPNYSSELNVNALELDDSALYLCASSSRHGANTEAFFGQGTRLTVV.

The chain recombines TRBV5-6 with TRBJ2-5; 7 bases are shared with TRBD1. This CDR3 region has 17 residues. CDR1 and CDR2 (germline): SGHDT, YYEEEE. After removal of 0 bases from V and 2 bases from J, the junction contained 10 bases not matched to a gene. CDR3 sequence (DNA): TGTGCCAGCAGCTTGGCTACAGGGGCTCGGGCGCAAGAGACCCAGTACTTC. The encoded protein is CASSLATGARAQETQYF.

This chain joins TRBV5-1 and TRBJ2-3, with a possible D match to TRBD2 (6 bases). The germline CDR1 and CDR2 sequences are SGHRS and YFSETQ. V dropped 0 bases and J dropped 1 base, with 6 bases sitting between them. The CDR3 is 14 residues long. The chain's CDR3 is CASSLAGGTDTQYF. For the CDR3, the DNA is TGCGCCAGCAGCTTGGCGGGAGGCACAGATACGCAGTATTTT.

The J gene is TRBJ1-1, the V gene TRBV27; D remains ambiguous. V lost 3 bases to trimming and J lost 0 bases, with 17 bases between them. The CDR3 totals 17 residues. The germline gives CDR1 MNHEY, CDR2 SMNVEV (reference sequence). The CDR3 coding sequence is TGTGCCAGCAGTTTTGGCGTCCCACTACTCTTGAACACTGAAGCTTTCTTT. The encoded protein is CASSFGVPLLLNTEAFF.